The 32 T cell receptor beta chains listed next were all sequenced from one sample in a study of T-cell reconstitution after alpha-beta-depleted transplantation in children. Preparation of the TCRbeta library used unique molecular identifiers. Via MiXCR, TCRdb re-called the PCR reads, giving one row per CDR3 protein. The repertoire holds about 270,000 distinct CDR3 sequences, with 9.9% as singletons. This material consisted of PBMCs from the stem cell graft donor, taken from the stem cell graft. All receptors derive from a human donor who donated a stem cell graft to a child with SCID.

The V gene is TRBV20-1, the J gene TRBJ2-3; D is unclear. V was clipped by 6 bases and J by 0 bases, with 13 bases between them. CDR3 size: 14 residues. Germline V gene data show CDR1 as DFQATT and CDR2 as SNEGSKA (reference sequence). CDR3 loop: CSAPQLGSTDTQYF. DNA for the CDR3: TGCAGTGCCCCGCAGTTAGGGAGCACAGATACGCAGTATTTT.

At least ten counts were recorded for this clonotype. The CDR3 loop reads CATSRLRQMNTEAFF. Here the CDR3 DNA reads TGTGCCACCAGCAGACTACGACAGATGAACACTGAAGCTTTCTTT. The chain uses TRBV15 and TRBJ1-1; a possible D gene is TRBD1 (5 bases). Trimming removed 2 bases at V and 0 bases at J, with 10 bases between. CDR3 size: 15 residues. CDR1 LNHNV and CDR2 YYDKDF come from the germline V gene (reference sequence).

This clonotype was observed a handful of times. The rearrangement joins TRBV24-1 to TRBJ1-2; D is uncertain. With 3 bases removed from V and 6 bases from J, the gap between germline ends came to 7 bases. Germline-derived CDR1 and CDR2 are KGHDR and SFDVKD. This CDR3 spans 12 amino acids. CDR3 in amino acids: CATSDEGDGYTF. CDR3 DNA: TGTGCCACCAGTGATGAGGGAGATGGCTACACCTTC.

This clonotype has just a few counts. This chain connects TRBV5-1 to TRBJ2-3, with 8 bases that match TRBD1. V was pared by 6 bases and J by 8 bases, with 8 bases of the junction left unmatched. This CDR3 has 13 amino acids. Germline V gene sequence: CDR1 SGHRS, CDR2 YFSETQ. The CDR3 bases are TGCGCCAGCATCGGACAGGGACTTGTTACGCAGTATTTT. Translating it yields CASIGQGLVTQYF.

This sequence joins TRBV12-3 or TRBV12-4 and TRBJ1-6; D gene ambiguous. Trimming cost V 5 bases and J 10 bases, with 12 bases left between them. This CDR3 has 13 residues. DNA for the CDR3: TGTGCCAGCAGTCCCACCAACTCCTCACCCCTCCACTTT. Translated: CASSPTNSSPLHF.

This clonotype has a count of ten or more. This chain uses TRBV25-1 with TRBJ2-7; 7 nucleotides align to TRBD1. The trim removed 7 bases at V and 7 bases at J, leaving 13 bases unmatched. CDR3 length: 14 amino acids. Germline V gene lookup returns CDR1 MGHDK and CDR2 SYGVNS. As DNA, the CDR3 is TGTGCCAGCACAAACAGGGACAGAGAGATAGAGCAGTACTTC. This translates into CASTNRDREIEQYF.

The chain joins TRBV4-2 to TRBJ2-2, with 10 bases lining up with TRBD2. CDR3 size: 16 residues. From germline, CDR1 is LGHNA and CDR2 YNFKEQ. V gave up 3 bases and J gave up 7 bases; unmatched junction bases: 8. CDR3 nucleotide sequence: TGTGCCAGCAGCCACAGCGGGGGGGAGTTCTTCGGGGAGCTGTTTTTT. It codes for CASSHSGGEFFGELFF.

This clonotype was counted a few times. The chain links TRBV20-1 to TRBJ2-2; D uncertain. Per the germline V gene, CDR1 is DFQATT and CDR2 is SNEGSKA (reference sequence). The CDR3 has 13 amino acids. Trimming shortened V by 6 bases and J by 2 bases, and 10 bases separated the two germline ends. This CDR3 is CSAPDENTGELFF. CDR3 in DNA: TGCAGTGCCCCGGACGAAAACACCGGGGAGCTGTTTTTT.

This clonotype was seen a handful of times. V usage is TRBV5-1 and J usage is TRBJ2-5; no clear D. Germline values: CDR1 SGHRS, CDR2 YFSETQ. The ends were cut back, 7 bases at V and 1 base at J, with 11 bases in the middle. This CDR3 region has 13 residues. DNA for the CDR3: TGCGCCAGCGCCTTGTTTGTCCAAGAGACCCAGTACTTC. This gives the protein CASALFVQETQYF.

V is TRBV12-3 or TRBV12-4 and J is TRBJ2-5; tentatively, D is TRBD1 (6 bases). Trimming pared 5 bases from V and 7 bases from J, leaving 11 bases between. The CDR3 length is 12 residues. The CDR3 spells CASSIRTVTQYF. The CDR3 DNA follows: TGTGCCAGCAGTATCCGGACAGTGACCCAGTACTTC.

This clonotype was counted between two and nine times. CDR3 amino acids: CASSLAEGAYEQYF. CDR3 bases: TGTGCCAGCAGTTTAGCGGAGGGGGCCTACGAGCAGTACTTC. This chain links TRBV12-3 or TRBV12-4 with TRBJ2-7; D possibly uses TRBD1 or TRBD2 (6 bases each). The length of the CDR3 is 14 residues. The V end lost 0 bases, the J end lost 2 bases, and 8 bases lay between the germline ends.

Many counts were recorded for this clonotype. The chain combines TRBV5-1 with TRBJ2-4, with TRBD1 matching over 8 bases. The CDR3 runs 17 residues. CDR1 is SGHRS, CDR2 YFSETQ, per germline. Trimming took 4 bases from V and 1 from J; bases not matched to a gene: 10. The chain's CDR3 is CASSQPDRGSAKNIQYF. DNA for the CDR3: TGCGCCAGCAGCCAACCAGACAGGGGATCGGCCAAAAACATTCAGTACTTC.

As to this clonotype: A single base separates this from a much larger clone, so it may be a read error. The rearrangement uses TRBV7-8 and TRBJ2-3; D unresolved. The CDR3 has 16 residues. The V gene's germline CDR1 is SGHVS and CDR2 FQNEAQ. V shed 0 bases and J shed 2 bases, with 12 bases lying between them. In nucleotides, the CDR3 is TGTGCCAGCAGCTTAGCGTCGGGCTGGACCACAGATACGCAGTATTTT. This codes for CASSLASGWTTDTQYF.

This clonotype was counted many times. The chain is built from TRBV5-4 and TRBJ1-1; tentatively, D is TRBD1 (6 bases). The V gene lost 3 bases and the J gene lost 5 bases, with 14 bases spanning the gap. CDR3 length equals 14 residues. The germline gives CDR1 SGHNT, CDR2 YYREEE (reference sequence). CDR3 residues: CASSSQTGRTEAFF. The CDR3 DNA reads TGTGCCAGCAGCTCCCAGACAGGTCGTACTGAAGCTTTCTTT.

This clonotype was detected only a few times. V is TRBV5-1 and J is TRBJ1-1; no firm D call. This CDR3 comprises 14 residues. V was shortened by 4 bases and J by 0 bases, with 10 bases between the two germline ends. Germline V CDR1 and CDR2: SGHRS, YFSETQ. The CDR3 region has the DNA TGCGCCAGCAGCCCACGCCCCGTGAACACTGAAGCTTTCTTT. Protein: CASSPRPVNTEAFF.

This rearrangement joins TRBV5-1 to TRBJ1-3; D is possibly TRBD1 (6 bases). V was pared by 0 bases and J by 0 bases, with 7 bases between. The CDR3 is 15 residues long. The germline CDR1 and CDR2 sequences are SGHRS and YFSETQ. The CDR3: CASSLEGDSGNTIYF. The CDR3 bases are TGCGCCAGCAGCTTGGAGGGGGACTCTGGAAACACCATATATTTT.

This clonotype turned up a few times. The chain combines TRBV14 with TRBJ2-6; tentative D call: TRBD1 (6 bases). Per germline, CDR1 SGHDN and CDR2 FVKESK. Trimming left V 3 bases short and J 2 bases short, with 11 bases between. The CDR3 runs to 16 residues. The CDR3 here is CASSHRDKTGANVLTF. Written as DNA, the CDR3 is TGTGCCAGCAGCCATCGGGACAAGACTGGGGCCAACGTCCTGACTTTC.

This clonotype was counted many times. The chain uses TRBV7-9 and TRBJ2-1; TRBD1 matches 8 bases. Germline CDR1 SEHNR, CDR2 FQNEAQ (reference sequence). This CDR3 region has 13 residues. V lost 10 bases to trimming and J lost 8 bases; unmatched junction nucleotides: 10. The CDR3 DNA follows: TGTGCCACCCGAGGAGGACAGGGCGATGAGCAGTTCTTC. Its translation: CATRGGQGDEQFF.

In this sample, this clonotype turned up a few times. The chain employs TRBV12-3 or TRBV12-4 and TRBJ2-2; TRBD2 agrees at 10 bases. The CDR3 is 16 residues long. V gave up 6 bases and J gave up 1 base; unmatched junction bases: 5. CDR3: CASSIAGGLNTGELFF. The CDR3 DNA sequence: TGTGCCAGCAGCATAGCGGGGGGCCTGAACACCGGGGAGCTGTTTTTT.

This clonotype showed up many times. This chain joins TRBV5-1 and TRBJ2-2; TRBD1 matches 8 bases. The germline gives CDR1 SGHRS, CDR2 YFSETQ. There are 15 residues in the CDR3. The V segment lost 4 bases and the J segment 0 bases; nucleotides outside the gene matches: 2. This CDR3 is CASSQDRANTGELFF. CDR3 coding DNA: TGCGCCAGCAGCCAGGACAGGGCGAACACCGGGGAGCTGTTTTTT.

This chain connects TRBV12-3 or TRBV12-4 to TRBJ2-3; 7 bases align to TRBD1. Trimming cost V 8 bases and J 5 bases; bases outside gene matches: 10. The CDR3 contains 14 residues. DNA of the CDR3: TGTGCCAGCTCTCGGGACAGCCGGGGAGATACGCAGTATTTT. Translation: CASSRDSRGDTQYF.

This chain links TRBV5-1 with TRBJ2-2; D may match TRBD1 or TRBD2 (6 bases each). Germline V CDR1 and CDR2: SGHRS, YFSETQ. V dropped 3 bases and J dropped 6 bases, with 15 bases sitting between them. This CDR3 spans 15 amino acids. As DNA, the CDR3 is TGCGCCAGCAGCTCGGACATTAGGGGGGCCGGGGAGCTGTTTTTT. Its protein is CASSSDIRGAGELFF.

This clonotype was seen repeatedly, ten times or more. Here the CDR3 reads CASSLGVLEAFF. The CDR3 bases are TGTGCCAGTAGCCTAGGAGTCTTAGAAGCTTTCTTT. The rearrangement joins TRBV19 to TRBJ1-1; no definite D call. Trimming pared 6 bases from V and 8 bases from J, leaving 13 bases between. The CDR3 consists of 12 residues. In germline, CDR1 is LNHDA, CDR2 SQIVND (reference sequence).

This clonotype was seen repeatedly, ten times or more. This sequence joins TRBV7-9 and TRBJ1-2, with D unclear. Between the trimmed V and J ends, which lost 4 bases and 4 bases, there was a span of 1 base. Germline V gene sequence: CDR1 SEHNR, CDR2 FQNEAQ (reference sequence). This CDR3 spans 10 amino acids. DNA of the CDR3: TGTGCCAGCAGCTCCTATGGCTACACCTTC. This translates into CASSSYGYTF.

This clonotype was counted between two and nine times. The chain carries TRBV7-9 and TRBJ2-1; TRBD1 matches 11 bases. The length of the CDR3 is 17 residues. The trim removed 4 bases at V and 1 base at J, leaving 6 bases unmatched. CDR1 is SEHNR and CDR2 is FQNEAQ in the germline V gene (reference sequence). CDR3 in amino acids: CASSSGQGALSYNEQFF. The CDR3, as DNA: TGTGCCAGCAGCTCTGGACAGGGGGCCTTATCCTACAATGAGCAGTTCTTC.

The chain joins TRBV4-1 to TRBJ2-7; TRBD1 might be the D (6 bases). Germline CDR1 and CDR2: MGHRA and YSYEKL. The CDR3 has 15 amino acids. Trimming removed 3 bases at V and 0 bases at J, with 12 bases between. The DNA of the CDR3 is TGCGCCAGCAGCCAGCAGGGGCCTAGCTCCTACGAGCAGTACTTC. This gives the protein CASSQQGPSSYEQYF.

This clonotype was seen a few times. This chain joins TRBV12-3 or TRBV12-4 and TRBJ2-7; 7 nucleotides line up with TRBD1. V was pared by 5 bases and J by 2 bases, with 9 bases of the junction left unmatched. This CDR3 region has 15 residues. The CDR3 loop is CASSTGTVTPYEQYF. The CDR3, as DNA: TGTGCCAGCAGTACCGGGACAGTTACTCCCTACGAGCAGTACTTC.

This clonotype has a single count. This chain uses TRBV5-1 with TRBJ2-3; 14 bases match TRBD2. CDR3 length equals 19 residues. V trimming: 4 bases; J trimming: 4 bases; junction bases outside the gene matches: 14. Germline-derived CDR1 and CDR2 are SGHRS and YFSETQ. The CDR3 DNA sequence: TGCGCCAGCAGCGTACGGCCGTCGACTAGCGGGGGGGTACCAGATACGCAGTATTTT. Translating it yields CASSVRPSTSGGVPDTQYF.

The table lists this clonotype with a few counts. The V gene is TRBV7-8, the J gene TRBJ1-6, with 8 bases lining up with TRBD1. CDR3 length equals 18 residues. Germline V lookup: CDR1 SGHVS, CDR2 FQNEAQ. V lost 0 bases to trimming and J lost 8 bases; unmatched junction nucleotides: 12. CDR3 region: CASSLALGRGLSDSPLHF. Here the CDR3 DNA reads TGTGCCAGCAGCTTAGCGCTAGGCAGGGGGCTCTCGGATTCACCCCTCCACTTT.

A few counts support this clonotype. V is TRBV15 and J is TRBJ2-2; TRBD1 matches at 7 bases. V dropped 1 base and J dropped 6; count of bases not matched to a gene: 11. The CDR3 consists of 17 residues. The germline gives CDR1 LNHNV, CDR2 YYDKDF (reference sequence). The CDR3 spells CATSRAGGQQGSGELFF. As DNA, the CDR3 is TGTGCCACCAGCAGAGCTGGAGGCCAACAGGGGTCCGGGGAGCTGTTTTTT. The full variable domain, with the rest looked up from reference TRBV15 and TRBJ2-2, is DAMVIQNPRYQVTQFGKPVTLSCSQTLNHNVMYWYQQKSSQAPKLLFHYYDKDFNNEADTPDNFQSRRPNTSFCFLDIRSPGLGDTAMYLCATSRAGGQQGSGELFFGEGSRLTVL.

The chain is built from TRBV5-1 and TRBJ1-1; no definite D call. CDR1 and CDR2 (germline): SGHRS, YFSETQ. V was clipped by 4 bases and J by 6 bases, with 19 bases between them. This CDR3 contains 15 residues. The chain's CDR3 is CASSLDEGNNAEAFF. CDR3 nucleotides: TGCGCCAGCAGCCTGGACGAGGGAAATAACGCTGAAGCTTTCTTT.

V is TRBV18 and J is TRBJ1-2; no clear D gene. V was clipped by 0 bases and J by 2 bases, with 13 bases between them. There are 16 residues in the CDR3. CDR1 is KGHSH, CDR2 LQKENI, per germline. The CDR3 bases are TGTGCCAGCTCACCACCGGCCAGTACCTTCAACTATGGCTACACCTTC. This encodes CASSPPASTFNYGYTF. Full variable domain (outside the CDR3, taken from reference TRBV18 and TRBJ1-2): NAGVMQNPRHLVRRRGQEARLRCSPMKGHSHVYWYRQLPEEGLKFMVYLQKENIIDESGMPKERFSAEFPKEGPSILRIQQVVRGDSAAYFCASSPPASTFNYGYTFGSGTRLTVV.